This T cell receptor beta chain emerged from a study of blood T cell repertoires in COVID-19. About the research overall: There were acute and convalescent COVID-19 samples, and they came from the United States, Italy and Spain. Nucleic acid was either cDNA or gDNA, and it came from T cells, B-cell-depleted T cells, or PBMCs.

Assay used: immunoSEQ multiplex PCR; TCRdb lists only in-frame clones, some missing. This sample has around 290,000 clones, with 90% to 95% found just once. Seattle patients were enrolled while actively infected and followed longitudinally. J was trimmed by 0 bases and V by 4 bases; bases with no gene match: 8. Germline V gives CDR1 SGHTA, CDR2 FQGNSA. The CDR3 sequence is 16 residues long. The gene calls are TRBV7-2 and TRBJ1-2, with TRBD1 matching 7 bases. Specimen: peripheral blood. The TCR was taken from a woman aged 25 to 39 with COVID-19, enrolled during active disease. CDR3 sequence (DNA): TGTGCCAGCAGCTCACAACAGGGGTCAGCTAACTATGGCTACACCTTC. It is translated as CASSSQQGSANYGYTF.